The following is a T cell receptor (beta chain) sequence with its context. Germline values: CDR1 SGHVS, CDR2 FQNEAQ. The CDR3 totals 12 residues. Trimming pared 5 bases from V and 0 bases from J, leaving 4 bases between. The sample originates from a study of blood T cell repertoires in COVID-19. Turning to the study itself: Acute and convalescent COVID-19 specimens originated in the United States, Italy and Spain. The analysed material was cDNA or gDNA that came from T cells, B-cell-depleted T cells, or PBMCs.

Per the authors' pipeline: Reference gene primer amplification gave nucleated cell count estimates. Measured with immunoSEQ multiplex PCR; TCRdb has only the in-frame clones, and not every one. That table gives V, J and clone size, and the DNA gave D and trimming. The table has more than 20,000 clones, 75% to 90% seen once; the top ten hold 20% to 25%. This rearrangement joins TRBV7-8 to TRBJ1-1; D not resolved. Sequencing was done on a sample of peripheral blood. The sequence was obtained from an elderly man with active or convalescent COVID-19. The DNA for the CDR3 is TGTGCCAGCAGCCCAATGAACACTGAAGCTTTCTTT. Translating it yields CASSPMNTEAFF.